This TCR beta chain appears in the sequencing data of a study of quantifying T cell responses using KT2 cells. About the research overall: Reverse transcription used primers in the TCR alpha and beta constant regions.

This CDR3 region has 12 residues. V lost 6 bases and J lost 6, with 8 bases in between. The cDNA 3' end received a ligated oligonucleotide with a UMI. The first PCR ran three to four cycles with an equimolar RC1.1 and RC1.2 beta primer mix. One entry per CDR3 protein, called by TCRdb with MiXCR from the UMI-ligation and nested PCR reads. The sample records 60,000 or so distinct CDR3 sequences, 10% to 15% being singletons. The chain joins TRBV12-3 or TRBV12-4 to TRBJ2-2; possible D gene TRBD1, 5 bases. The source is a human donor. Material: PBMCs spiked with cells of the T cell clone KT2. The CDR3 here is CASSPGSGELFF. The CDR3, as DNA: TGTGCCAGCAGCCCAGGGTCCGGGGAGCTGTTTTTT.